Shown below are 10 T cell receptor beta chains from a single sample sequenced in a study of shared clonotypes between healthy human individuals. Assay used: immunoSEQ multiplex PCR; TCRdb lists only in-frame clones, some missing. Of about 470,000 clones listed, about 76% were seen once; the top ten hold about 13%. Sequenced material: PBMCs. The receptors come from a middle-aged woman in good health. Some clones in this sample may be carry-over from other donors' samples.

The chain recombines TRBV11-2 with TRBJ1-1, with D uncertain. Germline lookup yields CDR1 SGHAT and CDR2 FQNNGV. The CDR3 is made up of 14 amino acids. V was trimmed by 2 bases and J by 0 bases, leaving 7 bases between them. In DNA form, the CDR3 reads TGTGCCAGCAGCTTATTCTCGGTGAACACTGAAGCTTTCTTT. Its protein is CASSLFSVNTEAFF.

The CDR3: CSVDTGQGNNEQFF. The CDR3 DNA reads TGCAGCGTTGATACCGGACAGGGAAACAATGAGCAGTTCTTC. The chain is built from TRBV29-1 and TRBJ2-1; 8 bases match TRBD1. The V and J ends lost 3 bases and 5 bases, in that order; junction bases with no gene match: 6. This CDR3 has 14 residues. Germline V gene data show CDR1 as SQVTM and CDR2 as ANQGSEA.

V usage is TRBV4-3 and J usage is TRBJ2-3; D is ambiguous. The CDR3 totals 16 residues. CDR1 LGHNA and CDR2 YSLEER come from the germline V gene. The V and J ends lost 0 bases and 2 bases respectively, with 12 bases between them. CDR3 loop: CASSQEYSSDTDTQYF. CDR3 DNA: TGCGCCAGCAGCCAAGAGTATAGCTCCGACACAGATACGCAGTATTTT.

The rearrangement links TRBV5-4 to TRBJ1-2, with D unclear. CDR1 is SGHNT and CDR2 is YYREEE in the germline V gene (reference sequence). Trimming cost V 0 bases and J 2 bases, with 5 bases left between them. This CDR3 comprises 13 residues. The CDR3 reads CASSLDGNYGYTF. The CDR3 DNA reads as TGTGCCAGCAGCTTGGATGGAAACTATGGCTACACCTTC.

J is TRBJ1-2 and V is TRBV5-1; 8 bases line up with TRBD1. Trimming cost V 5 bases and J 0 bases; bases outside gene matches: 9. CDR1 SGHRS and CDR2 YFSETQ come from the germline V gene. The CDR3 length is 16 residues. DNA for the CDR3: TGCGCCAGCAGTACACAGGGGGGGAGACCTAACTATGGCTACACCTTC. Encoded protein: CASSTQGGRPNYGYTF.

The chain couples TRBV5-1 to TRBJ2-7, with D possibly TRBD2 on 7 matching bases. The V and J ends lost 3 bases and 6 bases respectively, with 16 bases between them. The CDR3 extends over 14 amino acids. Germline loops: CDR1 SGHRS, CDR2 YFSETQ. In nucleotides, the CDR3 is TGCGCCAGCAGCTGGGGGGGCGTGGGGCCCGAGCAGTACTTC. Protein sequence: CASSWGGVGPEQYF.

The chain employs TRBV19 and TRBJ2-4; 7 bases agree with TRBD2. CDR1 LNHDA and CDR2 SQIVND come from the germline V gene (reference sequence). J lost 8 bases, V lost 7 bases, and 11 bases had no gene match. The CDR3 is 14 residues long. The CDR3 nucleotides read TGTGCCAGTAAGTCGAGCGGGGCCGGGGACATTCAGTACTTC. This encodes CASKSSGAGDIQYF.

This chain joins TRBV5-5 and TRBJ2-7, with a tentative D call TRBD1 (6 bases). The CDR3 runs to 14 residues. V dropped 1 base and J dropped 5 bases, with 13 bases sitting between them. Germline values: CDR1 SGHKS, CDR2 YYEKEE (reference sequence). CDR3 residues: CASSLFQGQNEQYF. In DNA form, the CDR3 reads TGTGCCAGCAGCTTGTTCCAGGGGCAAAACGAGCAGTACTTC.

This chain connects TRBV5-1 to TRBJ2-7; D uncertain. From germline, CDR1 is SGHRS and CDR2 YFSETQ. The CDR3 is 13 residues long. The germline V and J ends were trimmed by 4 bases and 4 bases, with 12 bases remaining between them. CDR3 in amino acids: CASSGGAQYEQYF. For the CDR3, the DNA is TGCGCCAGCAGCGGCGGAGCCCAATACGAGCAGTACTTC.

The rearrangement joins TRBV30 to TRBJ1-1, with unresolved D. The CDR3 has 13 residues. The V and J ends lost 4 bases and 5 bases respectively, with 14 bases between them. The germline CDR1 and CDR2 sequences are GTSNPN and SVGIG (reference sequence). The CDR3 DNA reads TGTGCCTGGAACCCCGGGGTAGGGACTGAAGCTTTCTTT. Protein product: CAWNPGVGTEAFF.